This TCR beta chain was sequenced in a study of shared clonotypes between healthy human individuals. TCRdb's table, derived via immunoSEQ multiplex PCR, lists solely in-frame clones and lacks some. The sample carries about 1 million clones, 60% to 80% recorded once. The CDR3 covers 14 residues. Germline CDR1 reads SNHLY; CDR2 reads FYNNEI. The V end lost 4 bases, the J end lost 8 bases, and 17 bases lay between the germline ends. The chain has TRBV2 and TRBJ1-1; D is ambiguous. The clonotype comes from a man aged 18 to 35 in good health. Sequencing was carried out using memory CD4+ T cells sorted from blood. Subset specified: CD45RA-negative fraction. DNA for the CDR3: TGTGCCAGCAGTGGGGCAGGCATCAAGCAGGAAGCTTTCTTT. This translates into CASSGAGIKQEAFF.